This passage covers 4 T cell receptor beta chains from one sample sequenced in a study of blood T cell repertoires in COVID-19. Produced via immunoSEQ multiplex PCR; TCRdb's table is partial and in-frame only. This repertoire shows about 140,000 clones, roughly 81% found once; its top ten account for about 3.4%. The material sequenced was PBMCs or T cells enriched from blood (not recorded which). The origin of the receptors is a woman in her fifties or sixties with acute COVID-19.

V and J are TRBV2 and TRBJ2-3, with a possible D match to TRBD2 (6 bases). V was clipped by 8 bases and J by 4 bases, with 10 bases between them. CDR1 and CDR2 (germline): SNHLY, FYNNEI. The CDR3 contains 12 residues. The CDR3 region is CASQTSSDTQYF. In DNA, the CDR3 is TGTGCCAGCCAGACTAGTTCAGATACGCAGTATTTT.

This chain links TRBV7-2 with TRBJ1-5; D is uncertain. This CDR3 spans 12 amino acids. Germline V CDR1 and CDR2: SGHTA, FQGNSA. Trimming took 5 bases from V and 0 from J, leaving 2 bases between them. The CDR3 protein is CASSLSNQPQHF. The CDR3 region has the DNA TGTGCCAGCAGCCTTAGCAATCAGCCCCAGCATTTT.

The chain carries TRBV19 and TRBJ2-1; 7 nucleotides agree with TRBD1. CDR1 is LNHDA and CDR2 is SQIVND in the germline V gene (reference sequence). There are 14 residues in the CDR3. V lost 4 bases, J lost 6 bases, and 6 bases stayed unmatched. The CDR3, as DNA: TGTGCCAGTAGTACCCTCAGGGGGATCAATGAGCAGTTCTTC. Translation: CASSTLRGINEQFF.

The chain combines TRBV7-9 with TRBJ2-5; 9 nucleotides agree with TRBD2. The CDR3 totals 15 residues. Germline lookup yields CDR1 SEHNR and CDR2 FQNEAQ (reference sequence). J was trimmed by 1 base and V by 3 bases; bases with no gene match: 3. The CDR3 loop is CASSLGLASQETQYF. The CDR3 DNA follows: TGTGCCAGCAGCTTGGGACTAGCCTCCCAAGAGACCCAGTACTTC.